This T cell receptor beta chain was sequenced during a study of T cells in localized non-small cell lung cancer. Study observations and caveats: Uninvolved adjacent lung had more T cell clonality than any other tissue, topping tumor.

The repertoire was sequenced with immunoSEQ multiplex PCR; TCRdb's copy has only in-frame clones and lacks some. The table lists roughly 76,000 clones, around 82% of them singletons. This CDR3 has 18 amino acids. Deletions cut 0 bases from V and 0 bases from J, with 15 bases between. The germline V gene encodes CDR1 SGHVS and CDR2 FQNEAQ. In its sample, this clone was seen once. Its antigen is unidentified. The input for sequencing was PBMCs, taken before any cancer treatment. The chain has TRBV7-8 and TRBJ2-1; D not certain. The origin of this receptor is a man aged 40 to 70 with stage II squamous cell lung carcinoma. The CDR3 DNA sequence: TGTGCCAGCAGCTTAGCTACCTTGGCGGTCAGCTCCTACAATGAGCAGTTCTTC. Protein: CASSLATLAVSSYNEQFF.